The present TCR beta chain was sequenced within a study of OX40 agonist ivuxolimab in advanced cancers. As for the study in general: Allowance was made for prior anti-PD-1, anti-PD-L1 or anti-CTLA-4 therapy, and about 44% had some. Partial responses, seen in three patients, involved one hepatocellular carcinoma and two cutaneous melanomas.

Method: immunoSEQ multiplex PCR; TCRdb's copy keeps in-frame clones and lacks some. The sample holds tens of thousands of clones; roughly 90% are singletons and the top ten take around 2.5%. In regard to this clone: Within the sample, other DNA sequences also encode this same CDR3.

There are 12 residues in the CDR3. Trimming removed 4 bases at V and 1 base at J, with 5 bases between. Germline V gene lookup returns CDR1 SGHDT and CDR2 YYEEEE. The receptor was derived from an adult with an advanced solid tumor such as melanoma, head and neck, liver or kidney cancer. This chain connects TRBV5-6 to TRBJ1-2; D is unclear. The specimen comprised CD4+ or CD8+ T cells sorted from blood, sampled in a trial of the OX40 agonist ivuxolimab. The CDR3 DNA is TGTGCCAGCAGCCTAAGTAACTATGGCTACACCTTC. As protein: CASSLSNYGYTF.